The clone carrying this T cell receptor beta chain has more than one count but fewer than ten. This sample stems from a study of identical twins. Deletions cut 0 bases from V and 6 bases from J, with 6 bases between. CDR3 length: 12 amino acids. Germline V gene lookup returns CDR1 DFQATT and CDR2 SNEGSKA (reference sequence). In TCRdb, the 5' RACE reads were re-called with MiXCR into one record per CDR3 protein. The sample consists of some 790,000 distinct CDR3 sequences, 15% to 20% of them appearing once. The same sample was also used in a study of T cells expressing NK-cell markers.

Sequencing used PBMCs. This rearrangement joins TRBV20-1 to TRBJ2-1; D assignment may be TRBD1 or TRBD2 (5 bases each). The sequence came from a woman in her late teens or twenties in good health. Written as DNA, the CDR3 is TGCAGTGCTAGAGAGAGGGGCAATGAGCAGTTCTTC. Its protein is CSARERGNEQFF.